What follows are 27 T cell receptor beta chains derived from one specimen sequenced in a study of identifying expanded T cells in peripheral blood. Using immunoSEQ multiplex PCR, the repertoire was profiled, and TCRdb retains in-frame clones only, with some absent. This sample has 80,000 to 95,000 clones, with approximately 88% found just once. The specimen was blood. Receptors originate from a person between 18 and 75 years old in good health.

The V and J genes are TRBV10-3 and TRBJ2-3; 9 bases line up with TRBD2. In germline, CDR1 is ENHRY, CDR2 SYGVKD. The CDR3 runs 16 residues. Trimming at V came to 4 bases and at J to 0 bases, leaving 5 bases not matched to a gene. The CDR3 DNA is TGTGCCATCAGTGGGGGAGCGGGGGGAAGCACAGATACGCAGTATTTT. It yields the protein CAISGGAGGSTDTQYF.

The CDR3 DNA sequence: TGTGCCAGCAGCCCTCCCCCTTTGGAGCAGTACTTC. It yields the protein CASSPPPLEQYF. The V and J genes are TRBV7-3 and TRBJ2-7; D call uncertain. CDR3 size: 12 residues. The V end was cut by 5 bases, the J end by 7 bases, with 12 bases between. The germline V gene has CDR1 SGHTA and CDR2 FQGTGA.

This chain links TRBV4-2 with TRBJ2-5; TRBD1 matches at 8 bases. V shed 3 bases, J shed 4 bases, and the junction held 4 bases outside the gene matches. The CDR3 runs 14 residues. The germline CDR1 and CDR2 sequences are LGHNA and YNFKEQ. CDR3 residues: CASSHGQGGETQYF. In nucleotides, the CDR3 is TGTGCCAGCAGCCACGGACAGGGAGGAGAGACCCAGTACTTC.

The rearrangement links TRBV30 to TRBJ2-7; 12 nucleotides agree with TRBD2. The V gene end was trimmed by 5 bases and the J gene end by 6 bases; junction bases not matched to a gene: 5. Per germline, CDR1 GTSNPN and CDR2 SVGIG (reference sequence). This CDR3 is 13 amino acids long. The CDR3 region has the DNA TGTGCCTGGGCGACTAGCGGGAGTCGCGAGCAGTACTTC. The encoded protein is CAWATSGSREQYF.

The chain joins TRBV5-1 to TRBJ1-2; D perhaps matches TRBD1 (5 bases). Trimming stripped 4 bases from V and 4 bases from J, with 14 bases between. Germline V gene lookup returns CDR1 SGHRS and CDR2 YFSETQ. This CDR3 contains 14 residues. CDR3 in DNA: TGCGCCAGCAGCCCCCAGAAGGGGCTCTATGGCTACACCTTC. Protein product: CASSPQKGLYGYTF.

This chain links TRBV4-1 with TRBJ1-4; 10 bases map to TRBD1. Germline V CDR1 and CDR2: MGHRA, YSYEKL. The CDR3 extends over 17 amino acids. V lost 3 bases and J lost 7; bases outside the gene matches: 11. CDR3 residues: CASSHPKGGQGSEKLFF. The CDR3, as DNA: TGCGCCAGCAGCCATCCCAAAGGGGGACAGGGGTCTGAAAAACTGTTTTTT.

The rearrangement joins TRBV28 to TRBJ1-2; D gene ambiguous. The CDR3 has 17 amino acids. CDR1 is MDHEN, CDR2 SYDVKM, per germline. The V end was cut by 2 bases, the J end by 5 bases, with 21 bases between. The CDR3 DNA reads TGTGCCAGCAGTTTACACCTCCCCTTTTCGTCCGCATATGGCTACACCTTC. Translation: CASSLHLPFSSAYGYTF.

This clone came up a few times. The CDR3: CASSRDKNYEQYF. The CDR3 DNA sequence: TGTGCCAGCTCACGGGACAAAAACTACGAGCAGTACTTC. This chain uses TRBV18 with TRBJ2-7; D possibly corresponds to TRBD1 (6 bases). Germline CDR1 is KGHSH and CDR2 is LQKENI. CDR3 length: 13 residues. Deletions cut 4 bases from V and 3 bases from J, with 10 bases between.

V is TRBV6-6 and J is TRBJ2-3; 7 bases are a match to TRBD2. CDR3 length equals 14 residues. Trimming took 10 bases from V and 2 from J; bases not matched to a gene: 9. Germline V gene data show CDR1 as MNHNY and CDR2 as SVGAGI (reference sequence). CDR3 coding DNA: TGTGCCATTTCAAGGGCGGGGGACACAGATACGCAGTATTTT. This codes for CAISRAGDTDTQYF.

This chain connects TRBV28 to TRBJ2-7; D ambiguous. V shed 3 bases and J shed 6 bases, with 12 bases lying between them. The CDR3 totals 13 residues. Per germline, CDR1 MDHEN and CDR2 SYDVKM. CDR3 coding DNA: TGTGCCAGCAGTTTTAACACGGGCCGCGAGCAGTACTTC. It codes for CASSFNTGREQYF.

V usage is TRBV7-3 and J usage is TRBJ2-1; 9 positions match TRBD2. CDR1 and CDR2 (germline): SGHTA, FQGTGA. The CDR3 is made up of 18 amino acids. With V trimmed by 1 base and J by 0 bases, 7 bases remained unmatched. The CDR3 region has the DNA TGTGCCAGCAGCTTAAGTGCTAGCGGGGCTCGCTCCTACAATGAGCAGTTCTTC. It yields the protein CASSLSASGARSYNEQFF. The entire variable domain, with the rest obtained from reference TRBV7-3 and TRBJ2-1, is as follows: GAGVSQTPSNKVTEKGKYVELRCDPISGHTALYWYRQSLGQGPEFLIYFQGTGAADDSGLPNDRFFAVRPEGSVSTLKIQRTERGDSAVYLCASSLSASGARSYNEQFFGPGTRLTVL.

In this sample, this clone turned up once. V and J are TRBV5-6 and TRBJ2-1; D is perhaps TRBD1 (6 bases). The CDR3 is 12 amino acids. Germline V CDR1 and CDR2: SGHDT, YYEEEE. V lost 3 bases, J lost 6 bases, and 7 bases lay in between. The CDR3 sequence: CASSSDSNEQFF. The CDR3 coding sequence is TGTGCCAGCAGCTCGGACAGCAATGAGCAGTTCTTC. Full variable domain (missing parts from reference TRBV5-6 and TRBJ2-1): DAGVTQSPTHLIKTRGQQVTLRCSPKSGHDTVSWYQQALGQGPQFIFQYYEEEERQRGNFPDRFSGHQFPNYSSELNVNALLLGDSALYLCASSSDSNEQFFGPGTRLTVL.

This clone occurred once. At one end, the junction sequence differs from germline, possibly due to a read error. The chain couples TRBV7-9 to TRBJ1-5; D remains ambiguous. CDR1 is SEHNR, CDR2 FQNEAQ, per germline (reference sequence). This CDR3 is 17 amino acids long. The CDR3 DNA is TGTGCCACCGATTTCAATGACGAGGGAAGTAGCACTCAGCCCCAGCATTTT. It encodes CATDFNDEGSSTQPQHF.

The CDR3 sequence: CSVATSGRYEQYF. The CDR3 region has the DNA TGCAGCGTTGCGACTAGCGGGAGGTACGAGCAGTACTTC. This rearrangement joins TRBV29-1 to TRBJ2-7, with 13 bases identical to TRBD2. The CDR3 has 13 residues. V was clipped by 4 bases and J by 4 bases; unmatched bases: 1. Germline V gives CDR1 SQVTM, CDR2 ANQGSEA.

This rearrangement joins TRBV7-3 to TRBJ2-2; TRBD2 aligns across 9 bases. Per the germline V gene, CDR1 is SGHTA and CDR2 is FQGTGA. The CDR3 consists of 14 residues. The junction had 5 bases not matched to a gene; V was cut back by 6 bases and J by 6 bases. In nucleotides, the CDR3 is TGTGCCAGCAGTGGGCTAGCGGGATCCGGGGAGCTGTTTTTT. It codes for CASSGLAGSGELFF.

In nucleotides, the CDR3 is TGCGCCAGCAGCCAAGGAGGGACATGGAATTACGAGCAGTACTTC. This gives the protein CASSQGGTWNYEQYF. The J gene is TRBJ2-7, the V gene TRBV4-1; maybe TRBD1 (6 bases). Trimming left V 1 base short and J 4 bases short, with 14 bases between. The CDR3 spans 15 residues. The germline CDR1 and CDR2 sequences are MGHRA and YSYEKL.

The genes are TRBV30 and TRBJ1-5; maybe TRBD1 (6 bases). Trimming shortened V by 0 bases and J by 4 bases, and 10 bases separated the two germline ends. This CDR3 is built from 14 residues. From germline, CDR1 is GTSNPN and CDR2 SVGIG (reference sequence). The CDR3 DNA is TGTGCCTGGAGTGTATTAGGGGGGAATCAGCCCCAGCATTTT. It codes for CAWSVLGGNQPQHF.

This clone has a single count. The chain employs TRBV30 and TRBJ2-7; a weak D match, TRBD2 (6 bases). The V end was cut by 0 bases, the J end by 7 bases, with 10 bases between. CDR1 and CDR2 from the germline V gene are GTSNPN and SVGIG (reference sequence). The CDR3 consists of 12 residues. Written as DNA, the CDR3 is TGTGCCTGGAGTGTAGCCGGGAGTGAGCAGTACTTC. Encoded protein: CAWSVAGSEQYF.

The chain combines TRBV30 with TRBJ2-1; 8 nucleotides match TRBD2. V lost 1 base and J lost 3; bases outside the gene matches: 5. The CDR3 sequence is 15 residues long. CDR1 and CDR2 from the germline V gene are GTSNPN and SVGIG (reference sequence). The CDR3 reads CAWSAGGAGYNEQFF. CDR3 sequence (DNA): TGTGCCTGGAGTGCCGGGGGGGCGGGCTACAATGAGCAGTTCTTC.

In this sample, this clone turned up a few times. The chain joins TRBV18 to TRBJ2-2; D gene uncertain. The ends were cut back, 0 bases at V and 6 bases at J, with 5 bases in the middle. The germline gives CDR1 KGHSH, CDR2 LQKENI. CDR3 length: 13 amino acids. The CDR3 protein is CASSPPGPGELFF. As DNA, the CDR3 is TGTGCCAGCTCACCACCTGGTCCCGGGGAGCTGTTTTTT.

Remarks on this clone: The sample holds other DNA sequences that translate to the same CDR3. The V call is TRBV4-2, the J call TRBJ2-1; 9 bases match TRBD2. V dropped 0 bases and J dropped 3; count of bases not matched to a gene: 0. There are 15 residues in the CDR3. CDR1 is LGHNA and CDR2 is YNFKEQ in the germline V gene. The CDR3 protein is CASSQEAGGYNEQFF. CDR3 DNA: TGTGCCAGCAGCCAAGAAGCGGGGGGCTACAATGAGCAGTTCTTC.

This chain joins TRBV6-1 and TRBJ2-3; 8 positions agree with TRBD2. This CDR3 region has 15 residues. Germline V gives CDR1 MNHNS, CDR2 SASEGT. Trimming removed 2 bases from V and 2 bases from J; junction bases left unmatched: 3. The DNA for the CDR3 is TGTGCCAGCAGTGAAACTAGCGGTACCACAGATACGCAGTATTTT. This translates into CASSETSGTTDTQYF.

The CDR3: CASSPGQTNEKLFF. CDR3 DNA: TGTGCCAGCAGCCCGGGACAGACAAATGAAAAACTGTTTTTT. The chain employs TRBV27 and TRBJ1-4; 7 positions match TRBD1. Germline CDR1 is MNHEY and CDR2 is SMNVEV (reference sequence). The CDR3 consists of 14 residues. Trimming cost V 6 bases and J 5 bases; bases outside gene matches: 6. Supplemented by reference TRBV27 and TRBJ1-4, the full variable domain reads EAQVTQNPRYLITVTGKKLTVTCSQNMNHEYMSWYRQDPGLGLRQIYYSMNVEVTDKGDVPEGYKVSRKEKRNFPLILESPSPNQTSLYFCASSPGQTNEKLFFGSGTQLSVL.

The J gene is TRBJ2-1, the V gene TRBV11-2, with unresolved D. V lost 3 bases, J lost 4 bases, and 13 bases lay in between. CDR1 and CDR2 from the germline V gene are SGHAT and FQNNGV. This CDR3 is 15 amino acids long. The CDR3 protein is CASSFPGSIYNEQFF. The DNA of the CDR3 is TGTGCCAGCAGCTTTCCGGGTTCTATTTACAATGAGCAGTTCTTC.

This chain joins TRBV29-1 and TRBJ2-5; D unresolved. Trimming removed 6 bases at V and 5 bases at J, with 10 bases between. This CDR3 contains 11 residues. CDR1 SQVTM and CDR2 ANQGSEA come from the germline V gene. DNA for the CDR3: TGCAGCGTACCACACGGGGAGACCCAGTACTTC. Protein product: CSVPHGETQYF.

The CDR3 loop is CASSAYGQGGYEQYF. CDR3 nucleotide sequence: TGCGCCAGCAGTGCATACGGACAGGGGGGGTACGAGCAGTACTTC. The V and J genes are TRBV10-1 and TRBJ2-7; 10 nucleotides align to TRBD1. Germline values: CDR1 WNHNN, CDR2 SYGVQD (reference sequence). With V trimmed by 4 bases and J by 4 bases, 7 bases remained unmatched. CDR3 length: 15 residues.

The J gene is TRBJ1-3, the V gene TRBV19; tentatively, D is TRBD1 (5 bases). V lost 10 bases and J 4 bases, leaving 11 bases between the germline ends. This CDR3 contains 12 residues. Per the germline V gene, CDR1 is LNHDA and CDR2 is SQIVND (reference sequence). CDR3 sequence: CATDGGGNTIYF. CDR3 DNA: TGTGCCACCGATGGGGGAGGAAACACCATATATTTT.